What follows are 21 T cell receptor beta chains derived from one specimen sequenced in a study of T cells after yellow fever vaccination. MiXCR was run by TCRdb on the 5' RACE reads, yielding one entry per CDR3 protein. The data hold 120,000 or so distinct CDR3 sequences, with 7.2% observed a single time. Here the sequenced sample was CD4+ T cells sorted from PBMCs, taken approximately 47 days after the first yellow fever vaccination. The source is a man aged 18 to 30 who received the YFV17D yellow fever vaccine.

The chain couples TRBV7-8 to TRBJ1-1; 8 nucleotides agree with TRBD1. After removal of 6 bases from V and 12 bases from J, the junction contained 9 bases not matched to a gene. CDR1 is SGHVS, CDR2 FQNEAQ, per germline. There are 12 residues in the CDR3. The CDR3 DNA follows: TGTGCCAGCAGAACAGGGGGTTCGGTAACTTTCTTT. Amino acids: CASRTGGSVTFF.

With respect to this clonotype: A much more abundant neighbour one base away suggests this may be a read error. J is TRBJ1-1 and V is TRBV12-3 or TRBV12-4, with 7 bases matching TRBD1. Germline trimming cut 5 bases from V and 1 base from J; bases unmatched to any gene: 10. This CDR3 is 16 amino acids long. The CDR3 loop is CASSHGTANTNTEAFF. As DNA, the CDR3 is TGTGCCAGCAGTCACGGGACAGCGAATACGAACACTGAAGCTTTCTTT.

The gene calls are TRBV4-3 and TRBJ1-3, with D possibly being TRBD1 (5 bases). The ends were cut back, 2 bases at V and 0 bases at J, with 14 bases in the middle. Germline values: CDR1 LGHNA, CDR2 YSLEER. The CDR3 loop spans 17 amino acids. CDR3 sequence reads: CASSQSIAGSSGNTIYF. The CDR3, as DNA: TGCGCCAGCAGCCAATCCATAGCAGGGAGCTCTGGAAACACCATATATTTT.

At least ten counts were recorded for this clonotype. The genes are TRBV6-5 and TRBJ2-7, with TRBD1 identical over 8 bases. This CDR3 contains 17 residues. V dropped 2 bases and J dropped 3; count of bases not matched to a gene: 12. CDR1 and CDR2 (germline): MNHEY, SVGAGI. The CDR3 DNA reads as TGTGCCAGCAGTTACCCAAGCGGAGGGACAGGTTTCTACGAGCAGTACTTC. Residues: CASSYPSGGTGFYEQYF.

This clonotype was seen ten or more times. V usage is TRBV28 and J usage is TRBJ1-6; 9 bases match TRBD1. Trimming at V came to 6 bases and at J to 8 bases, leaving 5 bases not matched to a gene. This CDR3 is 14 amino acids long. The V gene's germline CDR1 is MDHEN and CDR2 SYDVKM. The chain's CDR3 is CASRGGQGDSPLHF. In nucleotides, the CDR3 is TGTGCCAGCAGAGGGGGACAGGGAGATTCACCCCTCCACTTT.

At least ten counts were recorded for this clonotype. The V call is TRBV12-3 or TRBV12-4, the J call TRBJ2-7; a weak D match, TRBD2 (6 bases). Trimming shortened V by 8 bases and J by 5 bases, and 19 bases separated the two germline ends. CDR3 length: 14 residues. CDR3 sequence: CASGWDSVGDEQYF. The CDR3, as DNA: TGTGCCAGCGGATGGGACTCCGTAGGGGACGAGCAGTACTTC.

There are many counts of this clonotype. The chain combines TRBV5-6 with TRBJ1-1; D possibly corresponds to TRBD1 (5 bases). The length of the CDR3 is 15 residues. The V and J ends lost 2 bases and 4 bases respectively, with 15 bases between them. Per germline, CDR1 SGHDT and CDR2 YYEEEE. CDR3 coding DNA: TGTGCCAGCAGCTTTGTGGGGCGCGGGGTCACTGAAGCTTTCTTT. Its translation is CASSFVGRGVTEAFF.

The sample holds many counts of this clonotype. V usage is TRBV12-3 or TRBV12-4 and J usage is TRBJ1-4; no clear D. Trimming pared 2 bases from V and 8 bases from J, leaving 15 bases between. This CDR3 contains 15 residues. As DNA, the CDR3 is TGTGCCAGCAGTTTACGGGTGGGCACAAAGGAAAAACTGTTTTTT. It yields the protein CASSLRVGTKEKLFF.

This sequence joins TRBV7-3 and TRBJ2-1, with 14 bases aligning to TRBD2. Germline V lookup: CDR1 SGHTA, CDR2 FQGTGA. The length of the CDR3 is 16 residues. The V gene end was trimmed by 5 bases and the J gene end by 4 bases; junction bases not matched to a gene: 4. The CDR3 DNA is TGTGCCAGCAGCCCAAGACTAGCGGGGGGGTACAATGAGCAGTTCTTC. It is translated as CASSPRLAGGYNEQFF.

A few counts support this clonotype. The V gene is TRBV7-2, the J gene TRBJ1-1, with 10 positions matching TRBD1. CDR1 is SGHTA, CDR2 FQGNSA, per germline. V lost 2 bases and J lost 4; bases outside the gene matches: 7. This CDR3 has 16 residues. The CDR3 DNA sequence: TGTGCCAGCAGCTTATTGAGCGGGGACAGGGGCACTGAAGCTTTCTTT. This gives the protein CASSLLSGDRGTEAFF.

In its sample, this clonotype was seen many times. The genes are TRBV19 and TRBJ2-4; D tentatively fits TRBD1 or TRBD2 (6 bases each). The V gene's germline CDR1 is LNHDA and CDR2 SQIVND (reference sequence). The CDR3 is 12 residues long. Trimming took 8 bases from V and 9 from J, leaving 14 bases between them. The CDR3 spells CASGGGLGIQYF. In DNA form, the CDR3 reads TGTGCCAGTGGAGGGGGGCTGGGCATTCAGTACTTC.

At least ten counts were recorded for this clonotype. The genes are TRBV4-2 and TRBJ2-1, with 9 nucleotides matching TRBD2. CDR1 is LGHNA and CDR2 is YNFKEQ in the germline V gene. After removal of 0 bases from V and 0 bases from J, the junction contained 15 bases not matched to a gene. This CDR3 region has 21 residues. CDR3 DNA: TGTGCCAGCAGCCAAGATCTCGTAGCGGGGGCCTTCTTAAGCTCCTACAATGAGCAGTTCTTC. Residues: CASSQDLVAGAFLSSYNEQFF.

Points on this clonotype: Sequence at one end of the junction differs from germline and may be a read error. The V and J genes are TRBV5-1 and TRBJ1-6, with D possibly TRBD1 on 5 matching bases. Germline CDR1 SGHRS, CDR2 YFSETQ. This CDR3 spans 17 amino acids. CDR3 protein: CASSLAGQGYGDSSLHF. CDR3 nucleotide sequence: TGCGCCAGCAGCTTGGCCGGTCAGGGATACGGCGATTCATCCCTCCACTTT. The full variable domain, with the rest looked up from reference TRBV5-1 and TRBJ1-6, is KAGVTQTPRYLIKTRGQQVTLSCSPISGHRSVSWYQQTPGQGLQFLFEYFSETQRNKGNFPGRFSGRQFSNSRSEMNVSTLELGDSALYLCASSLAGQGYGDSSLHFGNGTRLTVT.

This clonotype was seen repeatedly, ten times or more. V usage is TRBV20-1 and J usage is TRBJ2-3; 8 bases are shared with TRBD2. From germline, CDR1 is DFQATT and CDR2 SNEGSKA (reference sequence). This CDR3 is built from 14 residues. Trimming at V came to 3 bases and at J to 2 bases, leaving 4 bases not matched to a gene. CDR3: CSASPSGLTDTQYF. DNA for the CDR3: TGCAGTGCTAGTCCTAGCGGGCTCACAGATACGCAGTATTTT.

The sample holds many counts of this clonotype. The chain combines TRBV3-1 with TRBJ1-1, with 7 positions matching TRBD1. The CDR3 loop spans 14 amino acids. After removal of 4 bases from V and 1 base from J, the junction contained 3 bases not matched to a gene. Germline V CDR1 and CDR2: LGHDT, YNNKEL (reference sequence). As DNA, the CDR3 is TGTGCCAGCAGCCGGGGACAGTCGAACACTGAAGCTTTCTTT. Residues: CASSRGQSNTEAFF. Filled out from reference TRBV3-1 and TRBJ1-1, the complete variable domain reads DTAVSQTPKYLVTQMGNDKSIKCEQNLGHDTMYWYKQDSKKFLKIMFSYNNKELIINETVPNRFSPKSPDKAHLNLHINSLELGDSAVYFCASSRGQSNTEAFFGQGTRLTVV.

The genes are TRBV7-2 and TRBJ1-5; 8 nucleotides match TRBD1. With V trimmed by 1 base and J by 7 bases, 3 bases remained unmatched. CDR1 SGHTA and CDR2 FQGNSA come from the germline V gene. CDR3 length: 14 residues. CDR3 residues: CASSLGDRPQPQHF. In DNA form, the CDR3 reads TGTGCCAGCAGCTTAGGGGACAGGCCCCAGCCCCAGCATTTT.

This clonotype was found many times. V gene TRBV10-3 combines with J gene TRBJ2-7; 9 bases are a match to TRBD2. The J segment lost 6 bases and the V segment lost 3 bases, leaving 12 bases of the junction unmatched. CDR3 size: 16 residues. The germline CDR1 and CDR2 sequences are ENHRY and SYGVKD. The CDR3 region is CAISEGLAGPLGEQYF. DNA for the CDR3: TGTGCCATCAGTGAAGGGCTAGCGGGACCACTAGGCGAGCAGTACTTC.

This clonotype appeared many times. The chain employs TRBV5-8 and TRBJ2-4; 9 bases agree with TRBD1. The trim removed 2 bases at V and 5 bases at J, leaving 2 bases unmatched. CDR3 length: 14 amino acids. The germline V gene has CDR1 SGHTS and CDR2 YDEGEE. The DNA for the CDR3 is TGTGCCAGCAGCTTTAGGGACAGGGAAAACATTCAGTACTTC. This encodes CASSFRDRENIQYF.

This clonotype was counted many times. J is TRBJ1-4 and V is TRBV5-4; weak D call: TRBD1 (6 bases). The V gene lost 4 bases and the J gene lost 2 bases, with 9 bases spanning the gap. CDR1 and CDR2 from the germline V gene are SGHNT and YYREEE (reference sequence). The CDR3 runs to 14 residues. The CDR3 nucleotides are TGTGCCAGCAGCAGGGGGGGCACTAATGAAAAACTGTTTTTT. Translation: CASSRGGTNEKLFF.

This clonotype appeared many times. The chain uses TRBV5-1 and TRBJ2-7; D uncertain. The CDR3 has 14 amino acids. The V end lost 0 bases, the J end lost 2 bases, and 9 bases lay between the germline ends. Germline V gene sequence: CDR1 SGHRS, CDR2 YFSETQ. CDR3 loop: CASSLESSTYEQYF. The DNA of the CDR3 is TGCGCCAGCAGCTTGGAATCCTCTACCTACGAGCAGTACTTC. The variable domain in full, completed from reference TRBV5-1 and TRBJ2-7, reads KAGVTQTPRYLIKTRGQQVTLSCSPISGHRSVSWYQQTPGQGLQFLFEYFSETQRNKGNFPGRFSGRQFSNSRSEMNVSTLELGDSALYLCASSLESSTYEQYFGPGTRLTVT.

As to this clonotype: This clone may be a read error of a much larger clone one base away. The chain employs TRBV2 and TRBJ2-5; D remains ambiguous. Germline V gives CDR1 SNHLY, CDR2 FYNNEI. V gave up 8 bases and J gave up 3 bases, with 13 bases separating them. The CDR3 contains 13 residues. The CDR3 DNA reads TGTGCCAGCGGGTTCGCAGGTGAAGAGACCCAGTACTTC. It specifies CASGFAGEETQYF.